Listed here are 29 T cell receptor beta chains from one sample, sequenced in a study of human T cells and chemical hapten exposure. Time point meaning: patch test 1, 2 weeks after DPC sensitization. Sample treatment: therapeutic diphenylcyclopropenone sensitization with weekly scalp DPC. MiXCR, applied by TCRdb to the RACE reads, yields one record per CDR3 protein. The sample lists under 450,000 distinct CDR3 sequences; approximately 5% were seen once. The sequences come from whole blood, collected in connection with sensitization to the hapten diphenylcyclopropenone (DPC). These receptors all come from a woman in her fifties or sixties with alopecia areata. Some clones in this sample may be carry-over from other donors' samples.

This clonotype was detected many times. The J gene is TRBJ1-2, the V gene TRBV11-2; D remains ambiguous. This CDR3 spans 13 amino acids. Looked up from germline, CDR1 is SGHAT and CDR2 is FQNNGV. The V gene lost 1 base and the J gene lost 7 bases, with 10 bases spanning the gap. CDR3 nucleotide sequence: TGTGCCAGCAGCTTAGTGGGCCAGGCTGGCTACACCTTC. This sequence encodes CASSLVGQAGYTF.

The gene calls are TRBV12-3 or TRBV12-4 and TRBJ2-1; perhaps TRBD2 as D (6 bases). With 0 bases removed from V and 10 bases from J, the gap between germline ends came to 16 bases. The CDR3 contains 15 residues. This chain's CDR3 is CASSLAVTSLREQFF. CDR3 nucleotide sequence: TGTGCCAGCAGTTTAGCGGTTACTAGCTTAAGAGAGCAGTTCTTC.

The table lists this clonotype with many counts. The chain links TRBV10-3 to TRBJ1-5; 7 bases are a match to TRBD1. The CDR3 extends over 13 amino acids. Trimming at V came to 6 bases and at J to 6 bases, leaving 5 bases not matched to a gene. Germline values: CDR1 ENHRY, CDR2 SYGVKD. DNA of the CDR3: TGTGCCATCAGCGATGGGACAGCTCAGCCCCAGCATTTT. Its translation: CAISDGTAQPQHF.

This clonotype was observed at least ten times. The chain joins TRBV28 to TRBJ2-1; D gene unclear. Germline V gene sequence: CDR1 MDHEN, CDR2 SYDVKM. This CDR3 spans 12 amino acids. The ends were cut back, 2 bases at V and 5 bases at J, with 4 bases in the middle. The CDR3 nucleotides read TGTGCCAGCAGTTTAGTCCACAATGAGCAGTTCTTC. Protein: CASSLVHNEQFF.

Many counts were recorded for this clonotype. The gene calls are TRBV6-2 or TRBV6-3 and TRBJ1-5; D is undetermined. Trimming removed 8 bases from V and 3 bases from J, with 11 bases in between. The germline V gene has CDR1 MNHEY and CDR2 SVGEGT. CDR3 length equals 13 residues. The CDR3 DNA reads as TGTGCCAGCGGCTGGGAGCCCAATCAGCCCCAGCATTTT. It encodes CASGWEPNQPQHF.

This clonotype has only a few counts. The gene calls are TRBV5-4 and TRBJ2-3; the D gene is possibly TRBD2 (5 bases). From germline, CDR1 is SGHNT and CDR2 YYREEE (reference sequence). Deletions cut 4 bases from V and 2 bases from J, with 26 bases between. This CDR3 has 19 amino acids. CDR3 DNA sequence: TGTGCCAGCAGCCCATCCCAAGCCGGACTTCCCTCTCTCACAGATACGCAGTATTTT. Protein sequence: CASSPSQAGLPSLTDTQYF.

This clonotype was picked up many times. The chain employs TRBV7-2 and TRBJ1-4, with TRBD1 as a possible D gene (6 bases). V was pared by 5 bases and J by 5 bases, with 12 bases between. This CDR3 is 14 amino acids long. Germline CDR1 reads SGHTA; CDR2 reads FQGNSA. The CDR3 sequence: CASSTGIRNEKLFF. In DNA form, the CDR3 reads TGTGCCAGCAGCACAGGGATCCGCAATGAAAAACTGTTTTTT.

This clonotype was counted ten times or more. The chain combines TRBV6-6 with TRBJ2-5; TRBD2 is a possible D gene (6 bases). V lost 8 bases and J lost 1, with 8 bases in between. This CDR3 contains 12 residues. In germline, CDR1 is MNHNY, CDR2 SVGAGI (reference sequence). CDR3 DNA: TGTGCCAGCCGGGACTTCCAAGAGACCCAGTACTTC. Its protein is CASRDFQETQYF.

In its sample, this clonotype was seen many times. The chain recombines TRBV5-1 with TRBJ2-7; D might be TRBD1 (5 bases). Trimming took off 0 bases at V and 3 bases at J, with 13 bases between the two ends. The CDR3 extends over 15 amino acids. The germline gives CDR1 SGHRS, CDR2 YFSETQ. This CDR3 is CASSLDWGSNYEQYF. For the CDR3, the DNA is TGCGCCAGCAGCTTGGACTGGGGCAGTAACTACGAGCAGTACTTC.

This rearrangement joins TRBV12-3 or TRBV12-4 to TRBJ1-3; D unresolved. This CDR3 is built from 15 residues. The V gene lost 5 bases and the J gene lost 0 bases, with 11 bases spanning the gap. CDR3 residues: CASSPPLYSGNTIYF. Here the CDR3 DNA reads TGTGCCAGCAGTCCCCCTCTGTACTCTGGAAACACCATATATTTT.

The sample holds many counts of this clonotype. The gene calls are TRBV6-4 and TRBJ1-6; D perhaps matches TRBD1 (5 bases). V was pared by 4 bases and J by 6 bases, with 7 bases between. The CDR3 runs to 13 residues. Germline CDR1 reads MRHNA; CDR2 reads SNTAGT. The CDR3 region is CASSGQLNSPLHF. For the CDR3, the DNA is TGTGCCAGCAGTGGACAGCTTAATTCACCCCTCCACTTT.

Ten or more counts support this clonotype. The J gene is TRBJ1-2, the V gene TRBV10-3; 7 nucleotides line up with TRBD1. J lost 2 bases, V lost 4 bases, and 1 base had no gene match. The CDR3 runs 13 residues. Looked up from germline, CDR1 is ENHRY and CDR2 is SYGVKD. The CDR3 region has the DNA TGTGCCATCAGTGGGGGACAGAACTATGGCTACACCTTC. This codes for CAISGGQNYGYTF.

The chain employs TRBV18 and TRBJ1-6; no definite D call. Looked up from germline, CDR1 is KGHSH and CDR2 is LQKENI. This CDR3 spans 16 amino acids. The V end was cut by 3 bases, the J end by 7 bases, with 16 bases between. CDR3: CASSPPMRDSNSPLHF. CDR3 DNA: TGTGCCAGCTCACCGCCGATGCGTGACTCGAATTCACCCCTCCACTTT.

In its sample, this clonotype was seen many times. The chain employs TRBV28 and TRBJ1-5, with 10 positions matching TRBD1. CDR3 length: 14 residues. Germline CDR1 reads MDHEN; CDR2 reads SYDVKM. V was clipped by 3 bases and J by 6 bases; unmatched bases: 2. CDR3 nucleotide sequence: TGTGCCAGCAGTTTGGGACAGGGGATTCAGCCCCAGCATTTT. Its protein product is CASSLGQGIQPQHF.

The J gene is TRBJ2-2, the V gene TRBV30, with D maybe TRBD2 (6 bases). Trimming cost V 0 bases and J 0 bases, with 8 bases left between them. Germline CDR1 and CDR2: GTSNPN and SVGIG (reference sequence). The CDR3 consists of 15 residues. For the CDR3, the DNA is TGTGCCTGGAGTGTCGGGGGACCGAACACCGGGGAGCTGTTTTTT. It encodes CAWSVGGPNTGELFF.

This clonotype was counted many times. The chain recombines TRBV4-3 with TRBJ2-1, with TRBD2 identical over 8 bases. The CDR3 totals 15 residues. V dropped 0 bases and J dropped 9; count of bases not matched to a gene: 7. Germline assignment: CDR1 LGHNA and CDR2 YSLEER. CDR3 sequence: CASSQDNAGGLEQFF. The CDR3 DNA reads TGCGCCAGCAGCCAAGATAACGCGGGAGGCCTTGAGCAGTTCTTC.

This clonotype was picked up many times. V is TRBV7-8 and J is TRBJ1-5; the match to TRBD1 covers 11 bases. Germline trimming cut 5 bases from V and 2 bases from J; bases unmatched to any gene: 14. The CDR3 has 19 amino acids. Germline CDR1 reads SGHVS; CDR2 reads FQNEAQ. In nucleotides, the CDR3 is TGTGCCAGCAGCCTCTTCCCGCGGGACAGGGGGGTTGGCAATCAGCCCCAGCATTTT. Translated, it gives CASSLFPRDRGVGNQPQHF. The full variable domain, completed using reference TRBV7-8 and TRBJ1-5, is GAGVSQSPRYKVAKRGQDVALRCDPISGHVSLFWYQQALGQGPEFLTYFQNEAQLDKSGLPSDRFFAERPEGSVSTLKIQRTQQEDSAVYLCASSLFPRDRGVGNQPQHFGDGTRLSIL.

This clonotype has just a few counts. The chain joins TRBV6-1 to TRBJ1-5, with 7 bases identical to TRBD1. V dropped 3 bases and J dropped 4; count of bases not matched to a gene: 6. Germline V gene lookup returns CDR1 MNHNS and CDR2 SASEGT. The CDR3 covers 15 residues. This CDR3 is CASSDGQAPNQPQHF. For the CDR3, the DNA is TGTGCCAGCAGTGACGGACAGGCTCCGAATCAGCCCCAGCATTTT.

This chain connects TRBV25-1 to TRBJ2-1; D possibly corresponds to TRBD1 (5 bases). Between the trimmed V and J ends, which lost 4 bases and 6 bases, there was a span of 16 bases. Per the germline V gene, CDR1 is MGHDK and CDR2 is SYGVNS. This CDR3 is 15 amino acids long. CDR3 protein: CASSGWGQLSNEQFF. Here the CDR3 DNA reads TGTGCCAGCAGTGGATGGGGCCAACTCTCCAATGAGCAGTTCTTC.

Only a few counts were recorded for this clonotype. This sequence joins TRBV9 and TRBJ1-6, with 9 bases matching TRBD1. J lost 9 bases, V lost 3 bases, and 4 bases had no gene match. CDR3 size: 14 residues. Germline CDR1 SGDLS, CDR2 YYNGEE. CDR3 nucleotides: TGTGCCAGCAGCGAACAGGGGGCAGGTTCACCCCTCCACTTT. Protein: CASSEQGAGSPLHF.

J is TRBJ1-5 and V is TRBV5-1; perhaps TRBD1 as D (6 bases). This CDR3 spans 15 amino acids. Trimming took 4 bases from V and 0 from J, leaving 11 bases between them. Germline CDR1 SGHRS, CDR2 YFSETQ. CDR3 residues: CASSPGGHSNQPQHF. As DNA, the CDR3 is TGCGCCAGCAGCCCTGGGGGACATAGCAATCAGCCCCAGCATTTT.

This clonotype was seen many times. The CDR3 sequence is CSGTGSNQPQHF. The CDR3 DNA is TGCAGTGGGACAGGGAGCAATCAGCCCCAGCATTTT. The chain is built from TRBV20-1 and TRBJ1-5, with TRBD1 identical over 8 bases. Unmatched junction bases numbered 0, after V lost 7 bases and J lost 1 base. Germline CDR1 reads DFQATT; CDR2 reads SNEGSKA (reference sequence). The CDR3 has 12 amino acids.

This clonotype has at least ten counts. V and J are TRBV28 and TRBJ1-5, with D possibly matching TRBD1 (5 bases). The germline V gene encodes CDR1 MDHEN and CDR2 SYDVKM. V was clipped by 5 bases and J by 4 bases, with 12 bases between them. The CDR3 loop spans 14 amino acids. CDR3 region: CASSAGLRNQPQHF. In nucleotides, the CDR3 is TGTGCCAGCAGTGCGGGACTGCGAAATCAGCCCCAGCATTTT.

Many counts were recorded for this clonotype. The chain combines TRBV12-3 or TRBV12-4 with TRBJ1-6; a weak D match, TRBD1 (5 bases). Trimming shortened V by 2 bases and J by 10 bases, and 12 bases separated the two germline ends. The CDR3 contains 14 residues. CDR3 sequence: CASSLQRGGSPLHF. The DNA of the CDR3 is TGTGCCAGCAGTTTACAAAGGGGTGGCTCACCCCTCCACTTT.

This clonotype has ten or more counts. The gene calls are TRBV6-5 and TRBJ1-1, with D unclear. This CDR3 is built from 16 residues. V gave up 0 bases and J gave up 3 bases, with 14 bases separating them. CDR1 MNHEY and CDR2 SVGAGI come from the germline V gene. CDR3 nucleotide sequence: TGTGCCAGCAGTTACTCCCCTAACAACATGGACACTGAAGCTTTCTTT. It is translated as CASSYSPNNMDTEAFF.

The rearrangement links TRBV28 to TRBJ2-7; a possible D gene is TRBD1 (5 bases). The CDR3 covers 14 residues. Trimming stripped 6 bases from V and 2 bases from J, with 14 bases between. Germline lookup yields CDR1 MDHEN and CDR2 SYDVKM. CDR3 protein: CASRRNRFPYEQYF. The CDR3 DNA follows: TGTGCCAGCAGACGAAACAGGTTTCCCTACGAGCAGTACTTC.

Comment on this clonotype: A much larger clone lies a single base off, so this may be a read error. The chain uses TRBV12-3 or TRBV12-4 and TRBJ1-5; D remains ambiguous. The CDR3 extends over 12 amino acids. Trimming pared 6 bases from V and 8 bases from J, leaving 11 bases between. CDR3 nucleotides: TGTGCCAGCAGGCTACGTGGTAAGCCCCAGCATTTT. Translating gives CASRLRGKPQHF.

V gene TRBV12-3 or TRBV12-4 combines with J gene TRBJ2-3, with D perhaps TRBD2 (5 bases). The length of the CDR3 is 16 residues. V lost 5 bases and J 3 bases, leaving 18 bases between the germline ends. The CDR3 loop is CASSLRPLRRTDTQYF. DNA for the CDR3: TGTGCCAGCAGTCTTCGCCCCCTACGGAGGACAGATACGCAGTATTTT.

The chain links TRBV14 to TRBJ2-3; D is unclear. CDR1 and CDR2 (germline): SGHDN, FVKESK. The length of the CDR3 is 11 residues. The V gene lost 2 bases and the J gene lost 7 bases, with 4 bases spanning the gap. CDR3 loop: CASSQLHTQYF. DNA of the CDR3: TGTGCCAGCAGCCAACTTCATACGCAGTATTTT.